This T cell receptor beta chain was documented in a study of blood T cell repertoires in COVID-19. Using immunoSEQ multiplex PCR, the repertoire was profiled, and TCRdb retains in-frame clones only, with some absent. The repertoire consists of 250,000 to 350,000 clones, with roughly 90% occurring once and the leading ten covering about 1.7%. Per germline, CDR1 SGHVS and CDR2 FQNEAQ. This CDR3 comprises 15 residues. V dropped 1 base and J dropped 5 bases, with 15 bases sitting between them. The TCR comes from a woman aged 18-29 years with acute COVID-19. J is TRBJ2-7 and V is TRBV7-8; D remains unclear. The material sequenced was PBMCs or T cells enriched from blood (not recorded which). CDR3 nucleotides: TGTGCCAGCAGCTTAGATCGGGTCCAGTACGACGAGCAGTACTTC. Translation gives CASSLDRVQYDEQYF.